The sequence of this T cell receptor beta chain was determined in a study of cytomegalovirus exposure and HLA in healthy donors (TCRdb year 2017). Turning to the overall study: An earlier analysis of several hundred of the donors reported approximately 260 Gb of sequence data and approximately 120 million unique TCR beta sequences obtained from about 179 million T cells. The later analysis used no new phenotypic data to find candidate immune exposures, relying instead on TCR beta sequences and their occurrence across donors. Typing coverage differed by locus: A, B, C, DRB1 and DQB1 were typed in roughly 620-630 donors, DQA1 in 522, DPA1 in 606, and DPB1 in 450 to 480. The aim of the study was to test whether cataloging public T cell receptors could identify signatures of past pathogen exposure. Approximately 300 gigabases of sequencing data and 78 million or so unique TCR sequences were included in an early release covering roughly 600 HLA-typed donors. Of the approximately 400 genotyped donors, about 84% fell in the genetic ancestry cluster associated with self-reported Caucasian donors. The study combined high-throughput TCR immunosequencing, statistical association of individual TCRs with disease status, and machine learning to predict cytomegalovirus infection status. In a later genetic analysis, genome-wide SNP genotypes for about three fifths of the 666 donors were used, and that subset was treated as a discovery cohort. Besides the first cohort of 666 subjects, a separate validation cohort made up of roughly 130 different subjects was used. Among around 400 genotyped donors of the cohort, an average of around 250,000 unique TCR beta nucleotide sequences was sequenced per donor, of which approximately 18% were non-productive. To decide whether each TCR beta V gene segment behaved as functional or pseudogenic, an earlier analysis of some 600 of the donors relied on high-throughput TCR beta sequencing. Donor age, sex, ethnicity and CMV serostatus were compiled together with the repertoire data. The study profiled the T cell repertoires of 500 to 800 subjects by immunosequencing and related them to cytomegalovirus serostatus. Both class I and class II loci were covered by HLA typing, at four-digit resolution. Every discovery cohort repertoire had been produced on one sequencing platform. In a later analysis, previously published TCR beta repertoires from 550 to 750 donors were re-analyzed and high-resolution HLA genotyping was added so that TCR occurrence patterns could be studied. Because of strong linkage in the cohort, roughly five DR-DQ haplotypes were treated as single units for association and clustering.

What the study reported, not specific to this receptor: Most CMV-associated TCR beta chains appeared to be HLA-restricted in a later analysis, and the HLA associations seemed to be driven largely by CMV exposure. A group of highly shared sequence variants was considered likely to be a technical artifact of the sequencing pipeline. Immune exposure information for the cohort was limited to CMV serostatus. In the study, about 150 TCR beta chains were listed as associated with cytomegalovirus. Correlated functional status among segregating V segments might be attributable to linkage disequilibrium, but an unknown experimental factor could not be ruled out. A further reported finding was that TCR beta sequences accurately predicted the HLA-A and HLA-B alleles for most subjects in the first cohort. V-gene and J-gene trimming of TCR beta chains was associated with a missense DCLRE1C variant in a later genetic analysis, and the association was replicated in an independent cohort. According to the authors, the approach could potentially be generalized to other disease states and immunological phenotypes. A later analysis reported that several top co-occurrence clusters appeared linked to parvovirus B19, influenza, CMV and Epstein-Barr virus. The classifier was reported to diagnose cytomegalovirus status with high specificity and sensitivity in both the original and validation cohorts. Sequencing depth was assumed to be roughly uniform across donors in the presence/absence analyses, though that assumption may not hold. Most TCR sequences were observed very rarely across donors, whereas some public TCRs were present in many individuals. The cohort was sequenced for TCR beta chains only, and without alpha or paired-chain data the features that could be detected were limited. Compared with the roughly 710-donor mean, donors in an Asian-associated ancestry cluster had fewer N-insertions in productive TCRs, according to a later genetic analysis. At a false discovery rate of 0.05, a later analysis linked some 17,000 TCR beta sequences to specific HLA alleles. In vitro tests confirmed that three of the cytomegalovirus-associated TCR beta chains recognize cytomegalovirus antigens. Compared with equally common non-associated chains, HLA-associated TCR beta chains in a later analysis were more clonally expanded and had lower generation probabilities. HLA typing was unavailable for some donors at each locus, so association tests used only the typed subset. When HLA alleles, especially DR and DQ, strongly co-occurred, TCR associations were difficult to assign to individual alleles. Broadly in line with IMGT annotations, most TCR beta V segments showed up in productive rearrangements about 87% or about 30% of the time in an earlier analysis of some 590 of the donors. The 87-base-pair reads could not distinguish some IMGT-functional V segments, including TRBV6-2 and TRBV6-3, so those segments were excluded. In a later analysis, TCR association rates were found to vary across HLA loci, with the most associated TCRs seen for DRB1 alleles and the fewest for HLA-C alleles. The earlier analysis of approximately 540 of the donors excluded about 16 rarely observed V segments, including chromosome 9 orphons, because counts were too low.

The cohort consisted of hundreds of healthy bone marrow donors. All cohort members were sampled while nominally healthy, although unrecorded immune exposures were likely present. The donor was CMV seropositive and belonged to the group of a few hundred seropositive cohort members. Every donor gave a peripheral blood sample, and the peripheral blood mononuclear cells from that sample were used for TCR beta sequencing. Genomic DNA was extracted from the blood cell samples with the Qiagen DNeasy Blood Extraction Kit. The library was made by the immunoSEQ multiplex PCR assay. For the multiplex PCR, a mixture combining 60 forward primers for TCR Vbeta segments and 13 reverse primers for TCR Jbeta segments was used. The CDR3 region of rearranged TCR beta genes was amplified from genomic DNA with a multiplex PCR assay. Amplified TCR beta libraries were sequenced as 87-base-pair reads on the Illumina HiSeq System. The original methods were these. In a later analysis, roughly 80 million unique TCR beta chains were counted across the roughly 610 repertoires, and roughly 11 million of these chains were shared by at least two donors. To remove PCR and sequencing errors, raw reads were error-corrected and collapsed into unique sequences using a nearest-neighbor algorithm that merged closely related sequences. To assign V, D and J gene segments, CDR3 sequences were aligned to IMGT reference sequences. For a sequence to be retained, at least a six-nucleotide match to both a V gene segment and a J gene segment was required. A rearrangement counted as productive if the CDR3 had no stop codons and remained in frame with V and J, and every other rearrangement counted as non-productive. Following IMGT convention, CDR3 was defined as the stretch from the second conserved V-encoded cysteine to the conserved J-encoded phenylalanine. Sequences without an unambiguous match to a single V gene segment were excluded from the earlier analysis of several hundred of the donors. An earlier analysis of 587 of the donors called V segments functional above 56.7% productive rearrangements and segregating when the between-donor standard deviation exceeded 5%. A statistical classification framework was developed to diagnose cytomegalovirus status using the catalog of TCR beta chain sequences. A later analysis assigned V and J genes by comparing TCR nucleotide sequences with IMGT/GENE-DB human TR gene sequences. Using the TCRdist pipeline, a later analysis assigned CDR3 sequences along with most-parsimonious VDJ recombination scenarios. In a later analysis, each TCR beta chain was defined by its CDR3 amino acid sequence together with its V-gene family, and reads without a unique V-gene family were excluded. As a way to deal with suspected cross-contamination and a sequencing artifact, a later analysis dropped nearly 600 nucleotide sequences that were highly shared and had low generation probability. In a later analysis, a clonal expansion index was calculated for each public chain from normalized within-repertoire ranks of inferred template counts. In a later analysis, generation probabilities were computed using a VDJ recombination model fitted to out-of-frame rearrangements, and the results were checked against IGoR. In a later analysis, hypergeometric tests were used to score TCR-TCR, TCR-HLA and TCR-CMV co-occurrence, with a repertoire-size bias correction applied to TCR pairs. False discovery rates were estimated in a later analysis by permuting HLA or CMV assignments 20 times. In a later analysis, co-occurring TCRs were grouped with DBSCAN, and TCRdist sequence similarity was added when clustering was performed within HLA-allele-positive subsets. For co-occurrence clustering, repertoires with fewer than 30,000 or more than 120,000 public chains were excluded, along with five or six repertoires with anomalous nucleotide sharing. TCRdb mirrors the immuneACCESS table, restricted to in-frame sequences. Some clones are absent from its copies; in checked studies, under half trace to an unresolved V gene, and the reason for the others is unknown. The V and J calls and clone size were taken over from that table, and D and trimming were inferred from the DNA. For this sample there are 110,000 or so clones; roughly 80% appear just once. The ten largest make up 5.4% of the sample.

Worth noting for this clone: This receptor's antigen is unknown. The input lacks base qualities; no much larger clone sits a single base away.

According to the germline V gene, CDR1 reads SGDLS and CDR2 reads YYNGEE. The CDR3 goes from the cysteine to the phenylalanine over 15 residues. Just CDR3 DNA is preserved here, 45 bases in frame from base 1. Trimmed from V: 3 bases; trimmed from J: 4 bases; junction bases lacking a gene match: 3. Sequences were obtained from PBMCs. The receptor chain draws on TRBV9 and TRBJ2-1, with 11 middle bases fitting TRBD2. The sequence derives from a woman in her twenties or thirties in good health and CMV-seropositive. The CDR3 protein: CASSAGTSGYNEQFF. The sequenced DNA is TGTGCCAGCAGCGCCGGGACTAGCGGTTACAATGAGCAGTTCTTC.